This T cell receptor (beta chain) comes out of a study of cytomegalovirus exposure and HLA in healthy donors (dated by TCRdb to about 2017). Regarding the research as a whole: In an earlier analysis of some 610 of the donors, approximately 300 Gb of sequence data and 90 million to 130 million unique TCR beta sequences from roughly 180 million T cells were reported. About 300 gigabases of sequencing data and approximately 84 million unique TCR sequences were included in an early release covering several hundred HLA-typed donors. Of the roughly 400 genotyped donors, roughly 76% were placed in the genetic ancestry cluster associated with self-reported Caucasian donors. The aim of the study was to test whether cataloging public T cell receptors could identify signatures of past pathogen exposure. The study profiled the T cell repertoires of about 640 subjects by immunosequencing and related them to cytomegalovirus serostatus. A separate validation cohort of over a hundred different subjects was used in addition to the approximately 700-subject first cohort. The study combined high-throughput TCR immunosequencing, statistical association of individual TCRs with disease status, and machine learning to predict cytomegalovirus infection status. To study patterns of TCR occurrence, a later analysis re-analyzed previously published TCR beta repertoires from 666 donors and added high-resolution HLA genotyping. Rather than drawing on any new phenotypic data, the later analysis identified candidate immune exposures from TCR beta sequences and the way those sequences occurred across donors. In an earlier analysis of several hundred of the donors, high-throughput TCR beta sequencing was used to judge whether each TCR beta V gene segment behaved as functional or pseudogenic. Donor age, sex, ethnicity and CMV serostatus were compiled together with the repertoire data. A later genetic analysis took genome-wide SNP genotypes for about three fifths of the 666 donors and used that subset as a discovery cohort. All discovery cohort repertoires had been generated on a single sequencing platform. HLA typing covered class I and class II loci at four-digit resolution. The number of donors typed differed by locus, with roughly 629-640 for A, B, C, DRB1 and DQB1, more than 500 for DQA1, nearly 610 for DPA1, and around 430 for DPB1. Roughly 5 DR-DQ haplotypes were handled as single units for association and clustering, since linkage in the cohort was strong. Across 398 genotyped donors of the cohort, an average of about 200,000 unique TCR beta nucleotide sequences per donor were sequenced, and 15% to 20% of those sequences were non-productive.

The cohort was made up of about 610 healthy bone marrow donors. At the time of sampling, every cohort member was nominally healthy, though immune exposures that went unrecorded were likely present. The donor was CMV seronegative and belonged to the group of roughly 330 seronegative cohort members. Each donor provided a peripheral blood sample, and peripheral blood mononuclear cells were used for TCR beta sequencing. Genomic DNA extraction from the blood cell samples was performed with the Qiagen DNeasy Blood Extraction Kit. Per the germline V gene (reference sequence), SEHNR is the CDR1 and FQNEAQ is the CDR2. After removal of 4 bases from V and 5 bases from J, the junction retains 7 bases not matched to a gene. Spanning cysteine to phenylalanine, the CDR3 consists of 14 amino acids. Only CDR3 DNA remains: 42 bases, in frame from the first base. Note on this clone: Its recognized antigen is unknown. Per-base qualities were not stored, and no clone one base away is much larger.

Libraries were prepared through the immunoSEQ multiplex PCR assay. For the multiplex PCR, a mixture combining 60 forward primers for TCR Vbeta segments and 13 reverse primers for TCR Jbeta segments was used. The CDR3 region of rearranged TCR beta genes was amplified from genomic DNA by a multiplex PCR assay. The Illumina HiSeq System was used to sequence the amplified TCR beta libraries as 87-base-pair reads. As for the authors' bioinformatics: Across the roughly 640 repertoires, a later analysis counted 80 million or so unique TCR beta chains, roughly 11 million of which were shared by at least two donors. Raw reads were error-corrected and collapsed into unique sequences by a nearest-neighbor algorithm in which closely related sequences were merged to remove PCR and sequencing errors. Alignment of CDR3 sequences to IMGT reference sequences was used to assign V, D and J gene segments. For a sequence to be retained, at least a six-nucleotide match to both a V gene segment and a J gene segment was required. Rearrangements were classified as productive when the CDR3 lacked stop codons and remained in frame with V and J, and all other rearrangements were classified as non-productive. Following IMGT convention, CDR3 was defined as the stretch from the second conserved V-encoded cysteine up to the conserved J-encoded phenylalanine. In an earlier analysis of more than 550 of the donors, sequences lacking an unambiguous match to a single V gene segment were excluded. In an earlier analysis of some 590 of the donors, V segments were called functional above 56.7% productive rearrangements and were called segregating when the between-donor standard deviation exceeded 5%. To diagnose cytomegalovirus status from the catalog of TCR beta chain sequences, a statistical classification framework was built. V and J gene assignment, in a later analysis, came from comparing TCR nucleotide sequences with IMGT/GENE-DB human TR gene sequences. Using the TCRdist pipeline, a later analysis assigned CDR3 sequences along with most-parsimonious VDJ recombination scenarios. In a later analysis, each TCR beta chain was defined by its CDR3 amino acid sequence together with its V-gene family, and reads without a unique V-gene family were excluded. To address suspected cross-contamination and a sequencing artifact, a later analysis removed 592 highly shared, low-generation-probability nucleotide sequences. In a later analysis, a clonal expansion index was calculated for each public chain from normalized within-repertoire ranks of inferred template counts. In a later analysis, generation probabilities were computed using a VDJ recombination model fitted to out-of-frame rearrangements, and the results were checked against IGoR. In a later analysis, TCR-TCR, TCR-HLA and TCR-CMV co-occurrence was scored with hypergeometric tests, and a repertoire-size bias correction was applied to TCR pairs. False discovery rates were estimated in a later analysis by permuting HLA or CMV assignments 20 times. In a later analysis, co-occurring TCRs were grouped using DBSCAN, with TCRdist sequence similarity added in when clustering inside HLA-allele-positive subsets. Repertoires with fewer than 30,000 or more than 120,000 public chains, plus five repertoires with anomalous nucleotide sharing, were excluded from co-occurrence clustering. TCRdb provides this immuneACCESS table in a form limited to in-frame rearrangements. Some clones are lacking; in checked studies, under half of them reflect an unresolved V gene, and why the rest are absent is not known. Clone size and the V and J calls come from that table; the DNA yielded D and trimming. This sample gives about 110,000 clones in total; roughly 66% of them show up just once. Roughly 2% of the sample goes to the ten largest clones.

The research as a whole found: According to the authors, the approach could potentially be generalized to other disease states and immunological phenotypes. Several of the top co-occurrence clusters appeared to be linked to parvovirus B19, influenza, CMV and Epstein-Barr virus, according to a later analysis. Seventeen rarely observed V segments, including chromosome 9 orphons, were excluded from the earlier analysis of several hundred of the donors because counts were too low. Because some donors lacked HLA typing at each locus, the association tests relied only on the typed subset. Some IMGT-functional V segments, including TRBV6-2 and TRBV6-3, could not be told apart with the 87-base-pair reads, so those segments were excluded. A later genetic analysis associated a missense DCLRE1C variant with V-gene and J-gene trimming of TCR beta chains, and an independent cohort replicated the association. Only TCR beta chains were sequenced in this cohort, and the absence of alpha or paired-chain data limited detectable features. According to a later analysis, most CMV-associated TCR beta chains appeared to be HLA-restricted, and the HLA associations seemed to be driven largely by CMV exposure. A total of 150 to 200 TCR beta chains were listed by the study as associated with cytomegalovirus. A later genetic analysis reported fewer N-insertions in productive TCRs among donors in an Asian-associated ancestry cluster than the approximately 670-donor mean. A cluster of highly shared sequence variants was judged likely to represent a technical artifact of the sequencing pipeline. A later analysis found that TCR association rates varied across HLA loci, with DRB1 alleles showing the most associated TCRs and HLA-C alleles the fewest. A few of the identified cytomegalovirus-associated TCR beta chains were confirmed in vitro to be specific for cytomegalovirus antigens. Cytomegalovirus status was reported to be diagnosed by the classifier with high specificity and sensitivity in both the original and validation cohorts. Across donors, most TCR sequences were observed very rarely, whereas some public TCRs were present in many individuals. Correlated functional status among segregating V segments might reflect linkage disequilibrium, but an unknown experimental factor could not be ruled out. Roughly uniform sequencing depth across donors was assumed in presence/absence analyses, although this assumption may not hold. CMV serostatus was the only immune exposure information available for the cohort. A further reported finding was that TCR beta sequences accurately predicted the HLA-A and HLA-B alleles for most subjects in the first cohort. At a false discovery rate of 0.05, a later analysis linked under 20,000 TCR beta sequences to specific HLA alleles. Assigning TCR associations to individual alleles was difficult when HLA alleles, especially DR and DQ, strongly co-occurred. Broadly in line with IMGT annotations, most TCR beta V segments showed up in productive rearrangements about 87% or about 30% of the time in an earlier analysis of a few hundred of the donors. A later analysis found that HLA-associated TCR beta chains were more clonally expanded and had lower generation probabilities than equally common non-associated chains.

The origin of this receptor is a woman under 40 in good health and CMV-seronegative. The sequence is built from TRBV7-9 and TRBJ2-7; TRBD1 agrees with 8 junctional bases. The sequencing sample was made of PBMCs. This receptor carries the CDR3 CASSSSDRVNEQYF. The DNA reads TGTGCCAGCAGCTCATCGGACAGGGTGAACGAGCAGTACTTC.